These 22 T cell receptor beta chains originate from one sample sequenced in a study of shared clonotypes between healthy human individuals (dated by TCRdb to 2018 to 2021). To prepare the library, the immunoSEQ multiplex PCR assay was applied. TCRdb took this table from immuneACCESS and kept in-frame rearrangements with V and J called. Such tables lack part of the clones; where checked against another copy, unresolved V genes explain under half of the gap, and the rest is unexplained. The table for this sample lists about 1.5 million clones; around 95% of them were counted only once. 1% to 1.5% of the sample belongs to the ten largest clones. Source material: naive CD4+ T cells sorted from blood. According to the study, the label for this sample's cell subset or site signals: CD45RA+ positively selected. These receptors were collected from a man aged 30-40 years in good health.

The V gene is TRBV19, the J gene TRBJ2-7, with 7 bases that match TRBD2. V lost 6 bases to trimming and J lost 12 bases; unmatched junction nucleotides: 11. CDR3 size: 12 residues. Germline V CDR1 and CDR2: LNHDA, SQIVND (reference sequence). For the CDR3, the DNA is TGTGCCAGTAGCGACTCGGAGCGGGATTTGTACTTC. Its translation: CASSDSERDLYF.

V usage is TRBV19 and J usage is TRBJ1-1; D call uncertain. The CDR3 is 15 residues long. Germline values: CDR1 LNHDA, CDR2 SQIVND (reference sequence). The V end lost 5 bases, the J end lost 3 bases, and 16 bases lay between the germline ends. The CDR3 DNA reads as TGTGCCAGTAGTGGAGGACCCGTGAACTACACTGAAGCTTTCTTT. Encoded protein: CASSGGPVNYTEAFF.

Comment on this clone: Within the sample, other DNA sequences also encode this same CDR3. V gene TRBV5-1 combines with J gene TRBJ2-2; D not certain. This CDR3 region has 13 residues. Germline V lookup: CDR1 SGHRS, CDR2 YFSETQ. V dropped 2 bases and J dropped 6 bases, with 8 bases sitting between them. The CDR3 DNA reads as TGCGCCAGCAGCTTTTCTTCGCCCGGGGAGCTGTTTTTT. Translating gives CASSFSSPGELFF.

This clone was seen only once. The chain is built from TRBV9 and TRBJ2-7, with 14 bases lining up with TRBD2. Looked up from germline, CDR1 is SGDLS and CDR2 is YYNGEE. This CDR3 has 16 amino acids. V lost 0 bases to trimming and J lost 5 bases; unmatched junction nucleotides: 4. As DNA, the CDR3 is TGTGCCAGCAGCGTAGTAGGGACTAGCGGGAGCCACGAGCAGTACTTC. Its protein product is CASSVVGTSGSHEQYF.

This chain links TRBV7-9 with TRBJ2-2; D assignment may be TRBD1 or TRBD2 (5 bases each). Per the germline V gene, CDR1 is SEHNR and CDR2 is FQNEAQ (reference sequence). V was trimmed by 3 bases and J by 3 bases, leaving 8 bases between them. This CDR3 contains 14 residues. The CDR3 reads CASSLGVYTGELFF. CDR3 DNA sequence: TGTGCCAGCAGCTTGGGGGTCTACACCGGGGAGCTGTTTTTT. The variable domain in full, with the rest retrieved from reference TRBV7-9 and TRBJ2-2, is DTGVSQNPRHKITKRGQNVTFRCDPISEHNRLYWYRQTLGQGPEFLTYFQNEAQLEKSRLLSDRFSAERPKGSFSTLEIQRTEQGDSAMYLCASSLGVYTGELFFGEGSRLTVL.

This CDR3 is CASSAIRGFYEQYF. As DNA, the CDR3 is TGTGCCAGCAGCGCGATCAGGGGTTTCTACGAGCAGTACTTC. The rearrangement links TRBV11-2 to TRBJ2-7; D may be TRBD1 (6 bases). Trimming left V 5 bases short and J 3 bases short, with 14 bases between. The CDR3 contains 14 residues. CDR1 is SGHAT, CDR2 FQNNGV, per germline.

The genes are TRBV5-1 and TRBJ1-1; 9 bases match TRBD1. V lost 2 bases to trimming and J lost 0 bases; unmatched junction nucleotides: 5. The CDR3 spans 16 residues. Germline loops: CDR1 SGHRS, CDR2 YFSETQ. The CDR3 here is CASSFTQGALNTEAFF. The CDR3 DNA sequence: TGCGCCAGCAGCTTTACACAGGGGGCCCTGAACACTGAAGCTTTCTTT.

The chain's CDR3 is CASTGRGLNQPQHF. The CDR3 nucleotides read TGTGCCAGCACCGGCAGGGGATTAAATCAGCCCCAGCATTTT. This chain connects TRBV16 to TRBJ1-5, with D maybe TRBD1 (6 bases). The germline V gene encodes CDR1 KGHSY and CDR2 FQNENV. The CDR3 is 14 amino acids. V dropped 7 bases and J dropped 4 bases, with 14 bases sitting between them.

On this clone: The sample has other DNA sequences that encode this CDR3 too. The chain is built from TRBV2 and TRBJ1-1; D call uncertain. The V end lost 3 bases, the J end lost 1 base, and 6 bases lay between the germline ends. The CDR3 has 13 residues. CDR1 and CDR2 from the germline V gene are SNHLY and FYNNEI. Here the CDR3 reads CASSEQGNTEAFF. For the CDR3, the DNA is TGTGCCAGCAGTGAGCAAGGGAACACTGAAGCTTTCTTT.

The sample holds one count of this clone. Other DNA sequences in the same sample also yield this CDR3. The chain combines TRBV2 with TRBJ1-5; 8 positions match TRBD1. The CDR3 has 16 amino acids. The germline gives CDR1 SNHLY, CDR2 FYNNEI. V lost 4 bases, J lost 1 base, and 6 bases stayed unmatched. This chain's CDR3 is CASSGQGALSNQPQHF. The CDR3 DNA reads TGTGCCAGCAGTGGCCAGGGGGCTTTAAGCAATCAGCCCCAGCATTTT.

This chain joins TRBV25-1 and TRBJ2-4; the D call may be TRBD1 or TRBD2 (5 bases each). Germline lookup yields CDR1 MGHDK and CDR2 SYGVNS. Between the trimmed V and J ends, which lost 6 bases and 2 bases, there was a span of 5 bases. CDR3 length equals 12 residues. CDR3 nucleotide sequence: TGTGCCAGCAGGGGACCCAAAAACATTCAGTACTTC. This codes for CASRGPKNIQYF.

CDR3 in DNA: TGTGCCAGCAGCTTAGGGACTAGCGGTAAAGAGACCCAGTACTTC. Protein: CASSLGTSGKETQYF. The J gene is TRBJ2-5, the V gene TRBV11-3; TRBD2 aligns across 10 bases. This CDR3 contains 15 residues. Trimming removed 1 base from V and 3 bases from J; junction bases left unmatched: 2. The germline gives CDR1 SGHNT, CDR2 YENEEA.

The V and J genes are TRBV5-1 and TRBJ2-3; maybe TRBD2 (6 bases). Trimming left V 5 bases short and J 0 bases short, with 16 bases between. The CDR3 contains 16 residues. Germline CDR1 reads SGHRS; CDR2 reads YFSETQ. As DNA, the CDR3 is TGCGCCAGCAGGAATATATTAAGCGGGAGCACAGATACGCAGTATTTT. Protein sequence: CASRNILSGSTDTQYF.

This clone was counted once. This chain connects TRBV5-1 to TRBJ2-5; D not certain. Trimming took off 4 bases at V and 6 bases at J, with 16 bases between the two ends. CDR1 and CDR2 from the germline V gene are SGHRS and YFSETQ. The CDR3 length is 14 residues. The CDR3 coding sequence is TGCGCCAGCAGCCACAGAACAGATAGTAAGACCCAGTACTTC. Translating it yields CASSHRTDSKTQYF.

The rearrangement joins TRBV10-1 to TRBJ2-1; D uncertain. Per the germline V gene, CDR1 is WNHNN and CDR2 is SYGVQD (reference sequence). V shed 0 bases and J shed 4 bases, with 4 bases lying between them. The CDR3 totals 13 residues. The CDR3 DNA is TGCGCCAGCAGTGAGTCAAAATACAATGAGCAGTTCTTC. Encoded protein: CASSESKYNEQFF.

The chain has TRBV6-6 and TRBJ2-4, with a tentative D call TRBD1 (6 bases). Germline loops: CDR1 MNHNY, CDR2 SVGAGI (reference sequence). The V gene lost 2 bases and the J gene lost 4 bases, with 9 bases spanning the gap. The CDR3 extends over 14 amino acids. CDR3 residues: CASSYRQGKNIQYF. CDR3 coding DNA: TGTGCCAGCAGTTACCGGCAGGGGAAAAACATTCAGTACTTC.

The chain recombines TRBV14 with TRBJ1-1; D ambiguous. Deletions cut 3 bases from V and 3 bases from J, with 8 bases between. The CDR3 has 13 residues. In germline, CDR1 is SGHDN, CDR2 FVKESK. The CDR3 DNA reads TGTGCCAGCAGCCAGATGTTAGACACTGAAGCTTTCTTT. This gives the protein CASSQMLDTEAFF.

The chain has TRBV7-8 and TRBJ2-2; 10 bases fit TRBD1. V gave up 3 bases and J gave up 7 bases; unmatched junction bases: 8. Germline lookup yields CDR1 SGHVS and CDR2 FQNEAQ. The CDR3 is 16 residues long. The CDR3 here is CASSFGTGQGIGELFF. The DNA of the CDR3 is TGTGCCAGCAGCTTTGGAACGGGACAGGGGATCGGGGAGCTGTTTTTT.

V and J are TRBV29-1 and TRBJ2-5; 8 nucleotides match TRBD2. The CDR3 runs to 13 residues. Germline V gene lookup returns CDR1 SQVTM and CDR2 ANQGSEA. J gave up 5 bases and V 7 bases, and 9 bases lay outside the gene matches. Here the CDR3 reads CSGRGGVGETQYF. CDR3 sequence (DNA): TGCAGCGGTCGGGGGGGGGTCGGTGAGACCCAGTACTTC.

The V call is TRBV28, the J call TRBJ2-6, with 8 bases identical to TRBD1. The germline V gene has CDR1 MDHEN and CDR2 SYDVKM. Trimming took 7 bases from V and 13 from J; bases not matched to a gene: 18. This CDR3 spans 16 amino acids. CDR3 sequence (DNA): TGTGCCAGCACCGCCCCCGCCGGGACAGGAATAGGAGTCCTGACTTTC. As protein: CASTAPAGTGIGVLTF.

The chain uses TRBV5-5 and TRBJ2-7; D unclear. This CDR3 spans 13 amino acids. Germline V gene sequence: CDR1 SGHKS, CDR2 YYEKEE (reference sequence). V dropped 0 bases and J dropped 9 bases, with 13 bases sitting between them. As DNA, the CDR3 is TGTGCCAGCAGCTTGGGTGCAAGCTTCGGGCAGTACTTC. Amino acid sequence: CASSLGASFGQYF.

This clone was found once. The V gene is TRBV6-5, the J gene TRBJ2-1, with TRBD2 matching 13 bases. Unmatched junction bases numbered 7, after V lost 4 bases and J lost 7 bases. This CDR3 spans 16 amino acids. CDR1 and CDR2 (germline): MNHEY, SVGAGI. Written as DNA, the CDR3 is TGTGCCAGCAGTTTGACTAGCGGGAGGACTCCGAATGAGCAGTTCTTC. Translating gives CASSLTSGRTPNEQFF.